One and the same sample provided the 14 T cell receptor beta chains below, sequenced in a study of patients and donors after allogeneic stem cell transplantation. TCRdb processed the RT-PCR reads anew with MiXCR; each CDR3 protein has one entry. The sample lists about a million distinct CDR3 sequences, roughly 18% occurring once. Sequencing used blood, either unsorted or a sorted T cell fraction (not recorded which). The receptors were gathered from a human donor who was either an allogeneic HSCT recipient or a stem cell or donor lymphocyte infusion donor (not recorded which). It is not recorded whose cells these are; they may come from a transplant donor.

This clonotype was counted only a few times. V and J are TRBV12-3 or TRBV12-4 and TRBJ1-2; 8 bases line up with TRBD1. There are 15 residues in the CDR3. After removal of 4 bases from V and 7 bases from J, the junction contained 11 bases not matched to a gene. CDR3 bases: TGTGCCAGCAGTTCTGTCAGGGGGCTCGGGGGTGGCTACACCTTC. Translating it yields CASSSVRGLGGGYTF.

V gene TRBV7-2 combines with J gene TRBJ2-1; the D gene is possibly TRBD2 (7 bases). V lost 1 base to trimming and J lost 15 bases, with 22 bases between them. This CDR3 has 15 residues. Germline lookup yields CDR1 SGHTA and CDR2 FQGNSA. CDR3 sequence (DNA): TGTGCCAGCAGCTTAGAGGGGGGGGGTAATCGGGATCGGTTCTTC. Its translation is CASSLEGGGNRDRFF.

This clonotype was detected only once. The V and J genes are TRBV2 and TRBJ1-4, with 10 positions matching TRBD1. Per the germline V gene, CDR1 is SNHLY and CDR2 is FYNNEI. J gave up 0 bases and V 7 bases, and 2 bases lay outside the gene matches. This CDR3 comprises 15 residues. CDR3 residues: CASTGTGATNEKLFF. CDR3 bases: TGTGCCAGCACCGGGACAGGGGCAACTAATGAAAAACTGTTTTTT.

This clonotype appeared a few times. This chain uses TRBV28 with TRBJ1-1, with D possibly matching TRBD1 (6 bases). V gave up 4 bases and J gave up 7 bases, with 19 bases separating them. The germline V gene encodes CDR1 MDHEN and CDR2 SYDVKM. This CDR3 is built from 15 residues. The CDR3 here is CASSSSKGGEIEAFF. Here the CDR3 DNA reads TGTGCCAGCAGTTCATCGAAAGGGGGAGAGATTGAAGCTTTCTTT.

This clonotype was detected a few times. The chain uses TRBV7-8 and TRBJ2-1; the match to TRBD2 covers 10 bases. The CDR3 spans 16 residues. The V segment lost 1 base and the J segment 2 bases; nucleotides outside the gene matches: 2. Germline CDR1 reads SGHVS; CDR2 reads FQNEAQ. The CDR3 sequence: CASSLVSGRPYNEQFF. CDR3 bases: TGTGCCAGCAGCTTAGTTAGCGGGAGGCCCTACAATGAGCAGTTCTTC. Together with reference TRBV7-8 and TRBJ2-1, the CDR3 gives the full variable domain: GAGVSQSPRYKVAKRGQDVALRCDPISGHVSLFWYQQALGQGPEFLTYFQNEAQLDKSGLPSDRFFAERPEGSVSTLKIQRTQQEDSAVYLCASSLVSGRPYNEQFFGPGTRLTVL.

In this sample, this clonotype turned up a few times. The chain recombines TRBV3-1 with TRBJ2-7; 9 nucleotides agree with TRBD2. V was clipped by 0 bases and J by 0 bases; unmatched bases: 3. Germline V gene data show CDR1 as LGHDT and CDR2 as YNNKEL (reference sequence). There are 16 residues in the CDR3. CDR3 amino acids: CASSQDSAGGSYEQYF. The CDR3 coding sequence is TGTGCCAGCAGCCAAGATTCAGCGGGGGGCTCCTACGAGCAGTACTTC.

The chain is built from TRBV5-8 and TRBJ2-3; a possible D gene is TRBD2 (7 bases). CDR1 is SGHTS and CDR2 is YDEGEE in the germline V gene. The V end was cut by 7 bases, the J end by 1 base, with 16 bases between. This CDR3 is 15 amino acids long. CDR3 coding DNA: TGTGCCAGCCGCCGGGGAGGGACACGCACAGATACGCAGTATTTT. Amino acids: CASRRGGTRTDTQYF. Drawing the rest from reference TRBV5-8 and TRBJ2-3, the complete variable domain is EAGVTQSPTHLIKTRGQQATLRCSPISGHTSVYWYQQALGLGLQFLLWYDEGEERNRGNFPPRFSGRQFPNYSSELNVNALELEDSALYLCASRRGGTRTDTQYFGPGTRLTVL.

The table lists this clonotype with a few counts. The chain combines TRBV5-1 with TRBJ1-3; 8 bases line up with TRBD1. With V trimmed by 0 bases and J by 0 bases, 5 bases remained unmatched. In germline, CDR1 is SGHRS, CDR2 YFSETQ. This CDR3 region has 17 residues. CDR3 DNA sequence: TGCGCCAGCAGCTTGGAGGGACAGGCTTACTCTGGAAACACCATATATTTT. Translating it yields CASSLEGQAYSGNTIYF.

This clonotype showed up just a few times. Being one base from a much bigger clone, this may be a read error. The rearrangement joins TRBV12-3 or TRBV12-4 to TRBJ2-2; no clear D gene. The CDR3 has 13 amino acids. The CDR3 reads CASSLGWAGELFF. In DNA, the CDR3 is TGTGCCAGCAGCTTAGGGTGGGCCGGGGAGCTGTTTTTT.

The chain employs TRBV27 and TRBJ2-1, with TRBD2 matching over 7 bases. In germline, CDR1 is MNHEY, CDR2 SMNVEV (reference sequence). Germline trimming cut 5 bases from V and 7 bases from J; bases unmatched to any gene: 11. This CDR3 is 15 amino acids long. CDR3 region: CASSTRGVIRNEQFF. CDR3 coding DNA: TGTGCCAGCAGTACCCGGGGGGTCATAAGGAATGAGCAGTTCTTC.

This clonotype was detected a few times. CDR3 nucleotides: TGTGCCAGCATTCCTTCAGGGGGGAACACTGAAGCTTTCTTT. Protein product: CASIPSGGNTEAFF. The genes are TRBV12-3 or TRBV12-4 and TRBJ1-1, with TRBD1 matching 7 bases. Unmatched junction bases numbered 6, after V lost 7 bases and J lost 1 base. The CDR3 runs 14 residues.

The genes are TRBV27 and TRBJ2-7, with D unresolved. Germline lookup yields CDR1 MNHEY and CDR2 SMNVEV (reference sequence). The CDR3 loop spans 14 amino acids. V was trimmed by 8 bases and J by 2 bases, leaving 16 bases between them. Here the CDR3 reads CASSFSRAAYEQYF. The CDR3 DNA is TGTGCCAGCTCCTTCTCCCGGGCAGCCTACGAGCAGTACTTC.

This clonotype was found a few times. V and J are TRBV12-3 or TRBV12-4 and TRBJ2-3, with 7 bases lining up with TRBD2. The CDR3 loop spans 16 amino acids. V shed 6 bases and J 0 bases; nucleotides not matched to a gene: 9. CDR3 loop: CASRSRLARSTDTQYF. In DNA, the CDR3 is TGTGCCAGCAGATCACGACTAGCCCGAAGCACAGATACGCAGTATTTT.

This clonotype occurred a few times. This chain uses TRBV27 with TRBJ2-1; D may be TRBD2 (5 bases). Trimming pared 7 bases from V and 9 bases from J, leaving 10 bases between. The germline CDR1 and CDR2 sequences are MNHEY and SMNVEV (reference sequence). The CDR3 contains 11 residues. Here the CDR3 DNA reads TGTGCCAGCACCCGGGGTGGTGAGCAGTTCTTC. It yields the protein CASTRGGEQFF.